This TCR beta chain was captured in a study of T cells in Graves' hyperthyroidism and ophthalmopathy. Diagnoses were established using clinical symptoms, serum thyroxine and TRAb, thyroid ultrasound and orbital computed tomography. The PBMCs were taken from about 9.7 ml of fresh peripheral blood. Study-level findings and limits: Prediction of ophthalmopathy progression came a median around 6 months pre-onset. Ophthalmopathy and stable hyperthyroidism were told apart by a 13 V-J model.

Trimming shortened V by 0 bases and J by 6 bases, and 11 bases separated the two germline ends. CDR3 length equals 13 residues. Germline V CDR1 and CDR2: DFQATT, SNEGSKA (reference sequence). Amplification of TCR beta CDR3 regions was performed using RNA transcripts as template. A set of HTBI primers served as the primers for a first-round RT-PCR of the TCR CDR3. A single record per CDR3 protein comes from TCRdb applying MiXCR to the multiplex PCR reads. This repertoire shows about 420,000 distinct CDR3 sequences, 15% to 18% found once; its top ten account for around 14%. As to this clonotype: What it recognizes is unknown.

The chain links TRBV20-1 to TRBJ1-2; D not certain. Sequenced: blood. This TCR came from a woman aged 18-30 years with Graves' hyperthyroidism. CDR3 DNA sequence: TGCAGTGCTAGAGACCGGCTTAAACATGGCTACACCTTC. Translated: CSARDRLKHGYTF.